This T cell receptor beta chain was sequenced during a study of T cell responses to AZD1222 COVID-19 vaccine. TCRdb's copy holds only in-frame clones and misses some; the assay was immunoSEQ multiplex PCR. The sample holds 100,000 or so clones, approximately 90% seen once. On this clone itself: Its specificity is not known.

Findings of the study overall: Donors, mostly white British, included more females; clonal diversity was possibly underestimated. In the spike-specific TCR repertoire, nearly half reportedly target unmutated variant regions. Repertoire sampling was restricted to post-peak T cell response timepoints.

Analysis merged second doses at about 4 or about 12 weeks. The CDR3 covers 15 residues. The V end was cut by 9 bases, the J end by 0 bases, with 12 bases between. The source is an adult who received the AZD1222 COVID-19 vaccine. This sequence joins TRBV23-1 and TRBJ1-6; D not certain. TRBV23-1 is an open reading frame, and its role is uncertain. The specimen comprised peripheral blood, sampled 28 days after the second AZD1222 dose. CDR3 protein: CARAQLTSYNSPLHF. CDR3 DNA sequence: TGCGCCAGGGCCCAGCTCACCTCCTATAATTCACCCCTCCACTTT.